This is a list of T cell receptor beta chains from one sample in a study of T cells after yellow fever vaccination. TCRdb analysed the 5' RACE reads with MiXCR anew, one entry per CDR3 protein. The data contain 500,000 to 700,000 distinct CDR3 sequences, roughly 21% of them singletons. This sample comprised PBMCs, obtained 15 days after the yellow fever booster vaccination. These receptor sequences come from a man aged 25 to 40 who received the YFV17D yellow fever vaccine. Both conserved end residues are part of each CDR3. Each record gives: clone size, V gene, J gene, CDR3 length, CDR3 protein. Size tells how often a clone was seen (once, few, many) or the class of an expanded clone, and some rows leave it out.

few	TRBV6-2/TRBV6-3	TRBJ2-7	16	CASSPLHLAGLYEQYF
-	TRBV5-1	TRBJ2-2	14	CASSLLGGTGELFF
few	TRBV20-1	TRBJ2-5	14	CSARILAGRGAQYF
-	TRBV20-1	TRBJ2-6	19	CSARTLGQGVVSGANVLTF
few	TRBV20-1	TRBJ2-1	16	CSARVLAGGPYNEQFF
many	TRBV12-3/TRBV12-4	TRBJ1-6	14	CASSLGDRDSPLHF
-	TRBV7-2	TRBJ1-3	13	CASSLGTGNTIYF
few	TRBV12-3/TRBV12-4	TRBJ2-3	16	CASRRGRLAGTDTQYF
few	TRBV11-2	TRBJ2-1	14	CASSLGTSGDEQFF
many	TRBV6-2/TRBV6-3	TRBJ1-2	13	CASSQRANYGYTF
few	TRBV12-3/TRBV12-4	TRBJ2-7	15	CASSFGGSFAYEQYF
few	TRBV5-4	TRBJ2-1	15	CASSQDGTSYNEQFF
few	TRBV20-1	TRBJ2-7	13	CSAREDAYYEQYF
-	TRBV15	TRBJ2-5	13	CATRDTDQETQYF
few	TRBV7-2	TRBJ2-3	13	CASSLTSPDTQYF
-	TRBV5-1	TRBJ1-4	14	CASSYQGFDEKLFF
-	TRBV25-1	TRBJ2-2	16	CASRSPGTANTGELFF
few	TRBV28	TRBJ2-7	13	CASSPPLTYEQYF
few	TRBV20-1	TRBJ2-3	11	CSALRADTQYF
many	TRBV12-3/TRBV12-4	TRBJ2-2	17	CASSPSASGRRAGELFF
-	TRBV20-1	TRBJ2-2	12	CSARGAPGELFF
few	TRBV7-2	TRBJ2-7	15	CASSQLWDSNYEQYF
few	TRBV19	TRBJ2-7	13	CASSSRANYEQYF
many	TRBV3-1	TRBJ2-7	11	CASSSLGEQYF
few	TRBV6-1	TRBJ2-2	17	CASSTPLLAGKTGELFF
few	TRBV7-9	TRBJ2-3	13	CASTGDRPDTQYF
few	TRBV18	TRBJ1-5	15	CASSPGWDGNQPQHF